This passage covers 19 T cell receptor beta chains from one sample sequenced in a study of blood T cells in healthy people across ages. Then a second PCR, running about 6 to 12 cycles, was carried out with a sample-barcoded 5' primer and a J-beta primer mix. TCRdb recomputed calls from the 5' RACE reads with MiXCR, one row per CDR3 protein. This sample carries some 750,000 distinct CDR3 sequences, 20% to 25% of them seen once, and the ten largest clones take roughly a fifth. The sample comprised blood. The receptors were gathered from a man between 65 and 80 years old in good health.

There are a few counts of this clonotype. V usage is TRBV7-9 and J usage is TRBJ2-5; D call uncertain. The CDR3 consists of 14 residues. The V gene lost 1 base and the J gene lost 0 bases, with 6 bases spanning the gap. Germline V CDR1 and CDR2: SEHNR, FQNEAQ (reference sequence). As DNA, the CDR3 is TGTGCCAGCAGCTTAGGGTTAGACCAAGAGACCCAGTACTTC. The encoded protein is CASSLGLDQETQYF.

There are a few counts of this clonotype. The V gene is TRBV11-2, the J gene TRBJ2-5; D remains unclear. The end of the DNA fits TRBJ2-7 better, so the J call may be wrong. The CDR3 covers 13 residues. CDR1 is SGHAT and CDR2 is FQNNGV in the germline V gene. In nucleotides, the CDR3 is TGTGCCAGCAGCTTAGTCTCAGAGTACGAGCAGTACGTC. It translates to CASSLVSEYEQYV.

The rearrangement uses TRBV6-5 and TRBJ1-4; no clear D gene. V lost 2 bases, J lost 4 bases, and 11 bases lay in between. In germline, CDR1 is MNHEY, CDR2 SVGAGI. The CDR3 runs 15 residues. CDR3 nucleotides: TGTGCCAGCAGTTACGATGGGGTCCTTAATGAAAAACTGTTTTTT. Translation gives CASSYDGVLNEKLFF.

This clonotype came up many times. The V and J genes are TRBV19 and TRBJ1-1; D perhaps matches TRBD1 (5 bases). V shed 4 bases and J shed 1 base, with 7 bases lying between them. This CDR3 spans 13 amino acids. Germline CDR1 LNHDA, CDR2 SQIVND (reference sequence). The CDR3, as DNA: TGTGCCAGTAGTACTACAGGGAACACTGAAGCTTTCTTT. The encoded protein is CASSTTGNTEAFF.

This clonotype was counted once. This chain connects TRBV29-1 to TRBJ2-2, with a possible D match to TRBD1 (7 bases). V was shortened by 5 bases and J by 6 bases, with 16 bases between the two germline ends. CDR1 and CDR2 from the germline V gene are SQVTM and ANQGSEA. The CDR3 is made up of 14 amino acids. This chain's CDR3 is CSVQAGQGAGELFF. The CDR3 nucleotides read TGCAGCGTTCAGGCGGGGCAGGGGGCCGGGGAGCTGTTTTTT.

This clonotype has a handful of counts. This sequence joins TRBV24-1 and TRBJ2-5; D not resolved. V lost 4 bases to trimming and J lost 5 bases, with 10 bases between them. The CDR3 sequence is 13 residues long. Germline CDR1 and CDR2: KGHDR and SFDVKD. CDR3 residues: CATSEIIAETQYF. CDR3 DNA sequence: TGTGCCACCAGTGAGATTATCGCTGAGACCCAGTACTTC.

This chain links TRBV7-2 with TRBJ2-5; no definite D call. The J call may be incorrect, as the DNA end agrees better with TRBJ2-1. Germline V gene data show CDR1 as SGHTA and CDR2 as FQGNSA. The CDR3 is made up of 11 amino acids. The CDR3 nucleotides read TGTGCCAGCAGCCCCTGGGCTGAGCAGTTCTTC. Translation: CASSPWAEQFF.

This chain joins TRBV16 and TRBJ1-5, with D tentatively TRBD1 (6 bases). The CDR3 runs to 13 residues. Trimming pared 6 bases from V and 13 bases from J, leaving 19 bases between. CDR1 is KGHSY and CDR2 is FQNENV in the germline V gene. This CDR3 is CASSTQGGGPQHF. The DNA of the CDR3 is TGTGCCAGCAGTACCCAGGGAGGGGGGCCTCAGCATTTT. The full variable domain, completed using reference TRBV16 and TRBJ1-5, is GEEVAQTPKHLVRGEGQKAKLYCAPIKGHSYVFWYQQVLKNEFKFLISFQNENVFDETGMPKERFSAKCLPNSPCSLEIQATKLEDSAVYFCASSTQGGGPQHFGDGTRLSIL.

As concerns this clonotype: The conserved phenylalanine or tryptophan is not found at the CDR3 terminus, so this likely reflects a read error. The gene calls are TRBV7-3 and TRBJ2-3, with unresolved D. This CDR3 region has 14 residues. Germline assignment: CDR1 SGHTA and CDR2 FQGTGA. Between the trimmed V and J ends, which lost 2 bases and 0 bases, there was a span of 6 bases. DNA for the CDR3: TGTGCCAGCAGCTTAGCCCACAGCACAGATACGCAGTATATT. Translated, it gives CASSLAHSTDTQYI.

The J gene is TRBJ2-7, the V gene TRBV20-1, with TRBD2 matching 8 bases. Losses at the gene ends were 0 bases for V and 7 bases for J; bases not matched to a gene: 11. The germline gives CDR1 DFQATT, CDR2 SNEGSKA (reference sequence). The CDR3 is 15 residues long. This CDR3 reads CSARDPRGGSEEQYF. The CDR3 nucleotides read TGCAGTGCTAGAGATCCCCGGGGGGGCTCTGAAGAGCAGTACTTC.

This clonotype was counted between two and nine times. The CDR3 loop reads CASSVNPVLSTDTQYF. The CDR3 DNA reads as TGTGCCAGCAGCGTAAACCCTGTCCTAAGCACAGATACGCAGTATTTT. The chain joins TRBV7-9 to TRBJ2-3; no clear D gene. Germline V lookup: CDR1 SEHNR, CDR2 FQNEAQ (reference sequence). This CDR3 spans 16 amino acids. Trimming removed 5 bases from V and 0 bases from J, with 15 bases in between.

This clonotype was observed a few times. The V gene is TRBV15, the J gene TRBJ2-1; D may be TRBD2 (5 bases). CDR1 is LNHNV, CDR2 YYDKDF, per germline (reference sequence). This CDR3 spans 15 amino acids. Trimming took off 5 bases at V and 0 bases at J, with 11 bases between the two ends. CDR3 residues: CATSLRAYSYNEQFF. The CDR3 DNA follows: TGTGCCACCAGCTTGCGGGCCTACTCCTACAATGAGCAGTTCTTC.

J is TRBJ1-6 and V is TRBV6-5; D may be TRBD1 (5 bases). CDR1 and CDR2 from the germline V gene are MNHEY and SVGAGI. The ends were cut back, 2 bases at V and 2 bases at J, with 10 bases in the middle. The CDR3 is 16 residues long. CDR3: CASSYGRDPYNSPLHF. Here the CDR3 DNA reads TGTGCCAGCAGTTACGGGAGGGACCCCTATAATTCACCCCTCCACTTT.

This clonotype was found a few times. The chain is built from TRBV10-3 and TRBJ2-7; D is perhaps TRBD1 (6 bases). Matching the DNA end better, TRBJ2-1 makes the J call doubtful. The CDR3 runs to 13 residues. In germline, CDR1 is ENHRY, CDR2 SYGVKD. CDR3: CAISTGRSDEQFF. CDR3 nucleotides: TGTGCCATCAGTACAGGGAGATCCGATGAGCAGTTCTTC.

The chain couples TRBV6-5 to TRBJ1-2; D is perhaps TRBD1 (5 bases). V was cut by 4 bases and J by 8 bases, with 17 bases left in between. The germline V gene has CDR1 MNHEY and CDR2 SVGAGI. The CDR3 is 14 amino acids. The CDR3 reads CASSSLSRDRGYTF. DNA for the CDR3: TGTGCCAGCAGTTCCCTGAGCAGGGATCGCGGCTACACCTTC.

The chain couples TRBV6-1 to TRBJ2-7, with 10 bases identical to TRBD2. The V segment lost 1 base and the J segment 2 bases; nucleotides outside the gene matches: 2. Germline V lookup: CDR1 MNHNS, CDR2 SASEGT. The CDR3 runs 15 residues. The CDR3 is CASSEGLAGAYEQYF. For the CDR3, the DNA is TGTGCCAGCAGTGAAGGACTAGCGGGTGCCTACGAGCAGTACTTC.

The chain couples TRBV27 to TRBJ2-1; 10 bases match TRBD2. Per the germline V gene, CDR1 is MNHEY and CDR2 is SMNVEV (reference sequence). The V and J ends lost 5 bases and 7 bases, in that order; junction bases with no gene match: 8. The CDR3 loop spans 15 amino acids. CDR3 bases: TGTGCCAGCAGTCCGATGAGCGGGGGGGGGAATGAGCAGTTCTTC. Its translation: CASSPMSGGGNEQFF.

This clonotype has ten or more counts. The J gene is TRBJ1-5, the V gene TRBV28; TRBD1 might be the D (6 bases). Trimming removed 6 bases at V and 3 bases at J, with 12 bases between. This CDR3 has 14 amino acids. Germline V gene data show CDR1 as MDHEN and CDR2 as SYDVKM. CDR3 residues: CASRGGQFNQPQHF. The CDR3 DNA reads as TGTGCCAGCAGAGGAGGACAGTTCAATCAGCCCCAGCATTTT.

CDR3 sequence: CASSTRGSSSYEQYF. CDR3 DNA sequence: TGTGCCAGCTCAACGAGGGGGAGTAGCTCCTACGAGCAGTACTTC. This chain uses TRBV18 with TRBJ2-7; a possible D gene is TRBD1 (6 bases). Per germline, CDR1 KGHSH and CDR2 LQKENI. V was trimmed by 5 bases and J by 0 bases, leaving 14 bases between them. The CDR3 loop spans 15 amino acids.